These T cell receptor beta chains were read from a single sample in a study of OX40 agonist ivuxolimab in advanced cancers. Some clones are missing from TCRdb's copy, which holds only in-frame ones; the method was immunoSEQ multiplex PCR. The table records around 70,000 clones, 83% of them present only once. The sample in question was CD4+ or CD8+ T cells sorted from blood, obtained in a trial of the OX40 agonist ivuxolimab. The receptors originated from an adult with an advanced solid tumor such as melanoma, head and neck, liver or kidney cancer. CDR3s include the opening cysteine and the closing phenylalanine or tryptophan. The order of the fields is D gene, clone size, V gene, J gene, CDR3 DNA, CDR3 protein. The D gene is left open where the match is weak. For some rows the clone size is stated as once, few or many, or as a class when expanded; others skip it.

D: .; size: .; V: TRBV30; J: TRBJ2-1; DNA: TGTGCCTGGACCGAACGCCTCTTGGATGAGCAGTTCTTC; CDR3: CAWTERLLDEQFF
D: .; size: .; V: TRBV10-3; J: TRBJ2-6; DNA: TGTGCCATCAGTGGGGGGGTGGCTGGGGCCAACGTCCTGACTTTC; CDR3: CAISGGVAGANVLTF
D: TRBD2; size: .; V: TRBV7-2; J: TRBJ2-3; DNA: TGTGCCAGCAGCTCGGGACTAGCGGGACCCTCCGGGGCAGATACGCAGTATTTT; CDR3: CASSSGLAGPSGADTQYF
D: TRBD2; size: few; V: TRBV4-3; J: TRBJ2-1; DNA: TGCGCCAGCAGCCCCGTAGGAGCGGGAGTGACCTACAATGAGCAGTTCTTC; CDR3: CASSPVGAGVTYNEQFF
D: .; size: .; V: TRBV29-1; J: TRBJ1-4; DNA: TGCAGCGTTGCCGGACAACTTAATGAAAAACTGTTTTTT; CDR3: CSVAGQLNEKLFF
D: .; size: .; V: TRBV18; J: TRBJ2-5; DNA: TGTGCCAGCTCACCCCTCGGCAGGGTAGGGTCGGCCCAAGAGACCCAGTACTTC; CDR3: CASSPLGRVGSAQETQYF
D: TRBD1; size: .; V: TRBV19; J: TRBJ2-5; DNA: TGTGCAAAGGGCACGTCCCGGGACAGGGGGTACCAAGAGACCCAGTACTTC; CDR3: CAKGTSRDRGYQETQYF
D: .; size: .; V: TRBV27; J: TRBJ2-3; DNA: TGTGCCAGCAGTCCTGGGATGTGGGGCCAGCACACAGATACGCAGTATTTT; CDR3: CASSPGMWGQHTDTQYF
D: .; size: .; V: TRBV7-9; J: TRBJ1-2; DNA: TGTGCCAGCAGCTTAGAGTCGGACTATGGCTACACCTTC; CDR3: CASSLESDYGYTF
D: .; size: .; V: TRBV11-2; J: TRBJ2-5; DNA: TGTGCCAGCAGGTTTACAGGGAAGGAGACCCAGTACTTC; CDR3: CASRFTGKETQYF
D: .; size: .; V: TRBV5-1; J: TRBJ1-1; DNA: TGCGCCAGCAGCTCCCAGGAGGGGAACACTGAAGCTTTCTTT; CDR3: CASSSQEGNTEAFF
D: TRBD2; size: few; V: TRBV13; J: TRBJ2-2; DNA: TGTGCCAGCAGCCCAGGACTAGCGGGAAAGGCCGGGGAGCTGTTTTTT; CDR3: CASSPGLAGKAGELFF
D: .; size: .; V: TRBV11-2; J: TRBJ2-3; DNA: TGTGCCAGCAGGGAGGGGCCGGATACGCAGTATTTT; CDR3: CASREGPDTQYF
D: TRBD1; size: once; V: TRBV10-3; J: TRBJ2-5; DNA: TGTGCCATCAGTGAGTCGAGGTTCAGCAGGGGGGAGACCCAGTACTTC; CDR3: CAISESRFSRGETQYF
D: TRBD2; size: .; V: TRBV18; J: TRBJ2-1; DNA: TGTGCCAGCTCACCACTGACTAGCGGGAGGTTTGAGCAGTTCTTC; CDR3: CASSPLTSGRFEQFF
D: .; size: .; V: TRBV7-7; J: TRBJ2-2; DNA: TGTGCCAGCAGCTTAGGTTTAGGGACGCAGGGAGGAACCGGGGAGCTGTTTTTT; CDR3: CASSLGLGTQGGTGELFF
D: .; size: .; V: TRBV5-5; J: TRBJ2-7; DNA: TGTGCCAGCAGCGAGACTAGTAGCTGGCAATACGAGCAGTACTTC; CDR3: CASSETSSWQYEQYF
D: TRBD2; size: .; V: TRBV7-6; J: TRBJ2-1; DNA: TGTGCCAGCAGCTTCCTCCTAGCGGGAGTCTCGAATGAGCAGTTCTTC; CDR3: CASSFLLAGVSNEQFF
D: .; size: once; V: TRBV7-8; J: TRBJ2-7; DNA: TGTGCCAGCAGTACCTTTGCGGACAGCTACGAGCAGTACTTC; CDR3: CASSTFADSYEQYF
D: .; size: .; V: TRBV7-3; J: TRBJ2-3; DNA: TGTGCCAGCAGCTTAGGACAGATCCTCACAGATACGCAGTATTTT; CDR3: CASSLGQILTDTQYF
D: TRBD1; size: .; V: TRBV30; J: TRBJ1-3; DNA: TGTGCCTGGGACCGGGACAGTAAGTTATCCTCTGGAAACACCATATATTTT; CDR3: CAWDRDSKLSSGNTIYF
D: TRBD1; size: .; V: TRBV12-5; J: TRBJ1-2; DNA: TGTGCTAGTGGTTTAAAGGGGGCGAGTATAGGCTACACCTTC; CDR3: CASGLKGASIGYTF
D: TRBD1; size: once; V: TRBV14; J: TRBJ2-2; DNA: TGTGCCAGCAGCTTCGGACAGGGAAGAAACACCGGGGAGCTGTTTTTT; CDR3: CASSFGQGRNTGELFF
D: TRBD2; size: .; V: TRBV2; J: TRBJ2-7; DNA: TGTGCCAGCACCTCCCTACTTGCGGGAGCCTACGAGCAGTACTTC; CDR3: CASTSLLAGAYEQYF
D: .; size: .; V: TRBV9; J: TRBJ1-5; DNA: TGTGCCAGCAGCGTAGACGGGGACCAGCCCCAGCATTTT; CDR3: CASSVDGDQPQHF
D: .; size: .; V: TRBV19; J: TRBJ2-7; DNA: TGTGCCAGTAGTTCCGGGACACACCCAGTCCCCTACGAGCAGTACTTC; CDR3: CASSSGTHPVPYEQYF
D: TRBD2; size: .; V: TRBV4-1; J: TRBJ2-7; DNA: TGCGCCAGCAGCCTAGGGACTAGCGGTCTGTCCTACGAGCAGTACTTC; CDR3: CASSLGTSGLSYEQYF
D: .; size: few; V: TRBV7-2; J: TRBJ2-2; DNA: TGTGCCTCGAAACCAGGGTCGGCCCGGAACACCGGGGAGCTGTTTTTT; CDR3: CASKPGSARNTGELFF
D: .; size: few; V: TRBV4-3; J: TRBJ2-7; DNA: TGCGCCAGCAGCCAAAGTCGGGGCCTATTCTACGAGCAGTACTTC; CDR3: CASSQSRGLFYEQYF
D: TRBD2; size: .; V: TRBV15; J: TRBJ2-2; DNA: TGTGCCACCAGCAGAGCTAGCGGGAGGGCCTCGTATGGCGGGGAGCTGTTTTTT; CDR3: CATSRASGRASYGGELFF
D: .; size: .; V: TRBV7-3; J: TRBJ2-1; DNA: TGTGCCAGCAGCTTACAGTCATACTCCTACAATGAGCAGTTCTTC; CDR3: CASSLQSYSYNEQFF
D: .; size: .; V: TRBV11-3; J: TRBJ2-7; DNA: TGTGCCAGCAGCTTAGATGGGCGGACCTACGAGCAGTACTTC; CDR3: CASSLDGRTYEQYF
D: .; size: .; V: TRBV6-1; J: TRBJ2-7; DNA: TGTGCCAGCAGCCCCACGTTTATAGGTGGACAGCAGTACTTC; CDR3: CASSPTFIGGQQYF
D: .; size: once; V: TRBV10-2; J: TRBJ2-6; DNA: TGCGCCAGCAGTGAGATTAGCTCTGGGGCCAACGTCCTGACTTTC; CDR3: CASSEISSGANVLTF
D: TRBD2; size: .; V: TRBV30; J: TRBJ2-7; DNA: TGTGCCTGGGTTTGCTCAGGACTAGCGGGAGCTGGGTACGAGCAGTACTTC; CDR3: CAWVCSGLAGAGYEQYF
D: .; size: once; V: TRBV27; J: TRBJ2-5; DNA: TGTGCCAGGAACCGTTTAGAGACCCAGTACTTC; CDR3: CARNRLETQYF
D: TRBD2; size: .; V: TRBV5-1; J: TRBJ2-7; DNA: TGCGCCAGCAGCTTGGCGGGAGGCCTAACCTACGAGCAGTACTTC; CDR3: CASSLAGGLTYEQYF
D: TRBD2; size: few; V: TRBV4-1; J: TRBJ2-7; DNA: TGCGCCAGCAGCCGGGAGACTAGCGGAAAGCAGTACTTC; CDR3: CASSRETSGKQYF
D: .; size: .; V: TRBV12-5; J: TRBJ1-1; DNA: TGTGCTAGTGCCCGGGGACAAATGAACACTGAAGCTTTCTTT; CDR3: CASARGQMNTEAFF
D: TRBD1; size: .; V: TRBV12-5; J: TRBJ1-5; DNA: TGTGCTAGTGGTAAAACATTCGGGGACAGGGGGTTATCGAGCAATCAGCCCCAGCATTTT; CDR3: CASGKTFGDRGLSSNQPQHF